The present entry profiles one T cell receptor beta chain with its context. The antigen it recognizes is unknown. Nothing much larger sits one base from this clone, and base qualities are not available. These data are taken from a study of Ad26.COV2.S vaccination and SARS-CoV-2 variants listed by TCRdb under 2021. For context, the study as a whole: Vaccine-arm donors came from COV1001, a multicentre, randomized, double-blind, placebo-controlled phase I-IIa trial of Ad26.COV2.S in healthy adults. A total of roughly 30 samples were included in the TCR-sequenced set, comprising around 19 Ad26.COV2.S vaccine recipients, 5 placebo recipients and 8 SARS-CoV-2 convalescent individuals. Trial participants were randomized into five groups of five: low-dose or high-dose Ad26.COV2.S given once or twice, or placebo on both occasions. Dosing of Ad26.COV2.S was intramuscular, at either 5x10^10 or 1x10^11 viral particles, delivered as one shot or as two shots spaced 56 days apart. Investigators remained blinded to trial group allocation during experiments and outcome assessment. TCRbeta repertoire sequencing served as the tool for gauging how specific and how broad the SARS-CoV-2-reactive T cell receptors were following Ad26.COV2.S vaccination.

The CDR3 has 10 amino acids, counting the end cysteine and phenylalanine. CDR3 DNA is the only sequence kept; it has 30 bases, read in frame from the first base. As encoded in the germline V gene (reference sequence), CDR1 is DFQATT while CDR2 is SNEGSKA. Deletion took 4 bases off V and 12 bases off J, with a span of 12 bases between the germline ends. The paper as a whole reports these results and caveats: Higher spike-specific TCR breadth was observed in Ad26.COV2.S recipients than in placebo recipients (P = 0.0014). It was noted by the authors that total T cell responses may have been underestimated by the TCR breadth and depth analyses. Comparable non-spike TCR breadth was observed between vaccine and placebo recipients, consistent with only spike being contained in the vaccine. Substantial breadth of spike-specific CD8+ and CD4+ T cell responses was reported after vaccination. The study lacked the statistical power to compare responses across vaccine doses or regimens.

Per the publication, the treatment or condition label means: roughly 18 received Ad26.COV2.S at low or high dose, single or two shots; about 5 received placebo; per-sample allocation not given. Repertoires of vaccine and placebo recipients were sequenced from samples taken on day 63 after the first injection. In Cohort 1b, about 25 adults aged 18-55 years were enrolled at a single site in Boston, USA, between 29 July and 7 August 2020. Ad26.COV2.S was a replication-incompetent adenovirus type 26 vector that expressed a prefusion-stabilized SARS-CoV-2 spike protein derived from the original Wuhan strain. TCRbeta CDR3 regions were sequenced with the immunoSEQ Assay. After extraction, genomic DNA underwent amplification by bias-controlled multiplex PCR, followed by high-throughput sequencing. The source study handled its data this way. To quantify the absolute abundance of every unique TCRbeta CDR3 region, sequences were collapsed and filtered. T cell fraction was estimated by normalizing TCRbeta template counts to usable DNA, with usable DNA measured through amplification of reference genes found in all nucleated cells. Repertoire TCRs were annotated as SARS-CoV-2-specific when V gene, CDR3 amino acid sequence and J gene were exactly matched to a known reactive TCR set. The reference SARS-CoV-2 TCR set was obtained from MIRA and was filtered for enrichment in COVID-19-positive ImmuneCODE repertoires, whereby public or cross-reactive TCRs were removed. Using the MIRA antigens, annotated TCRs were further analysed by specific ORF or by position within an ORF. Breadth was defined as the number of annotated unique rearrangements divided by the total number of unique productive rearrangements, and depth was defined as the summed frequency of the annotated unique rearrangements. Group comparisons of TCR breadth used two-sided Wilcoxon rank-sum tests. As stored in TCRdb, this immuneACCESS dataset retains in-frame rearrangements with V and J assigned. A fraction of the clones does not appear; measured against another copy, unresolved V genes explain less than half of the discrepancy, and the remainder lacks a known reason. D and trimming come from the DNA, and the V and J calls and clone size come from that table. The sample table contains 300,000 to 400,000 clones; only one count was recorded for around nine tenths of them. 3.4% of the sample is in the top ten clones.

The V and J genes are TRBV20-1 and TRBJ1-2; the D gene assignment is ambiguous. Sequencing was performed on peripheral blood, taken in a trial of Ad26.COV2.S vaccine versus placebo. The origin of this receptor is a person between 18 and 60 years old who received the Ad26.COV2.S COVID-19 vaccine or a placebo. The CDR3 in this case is CSAINGVDTF. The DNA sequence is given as TGCAGTGCTATAAACGGCGTGGACACCTTC.